Shown below are 9 T cell receptor beta chains from a single sample sequenced in a study of blood T cell repertoires in COVID-19. Repertoires were generated with immunoSEQ multiplex PCR, while TCRdb's copy carries only in-frame clones and drops some. The data hold roughly 84,000 clones, with 60% to 80% observed a single time. Sequenced sample: peripheral blood. All receptors derive from a woman between 50 and 59 years old with acute or convalescent COVID-19.

The chain links TRBV5-6 to TRBJ2-3; possible D gene TRBD2, 5 bases. The CDR3 is 13 residues long. Trimming stripped 0 bases from V and 4 bases from J, with 6 bases between. The germline gives CDR1 SGHDT, CDR2 YYEEEE. Here the CDR3 DNA reads TGTGCCAGCAGCTTGGCGGGGTCAGATACGCAGTATTTT. Its translation is CASSLAGSDTQYF.

The rearrangement joins TRBV28 to TRBJ1-1; the D gene is possibly TRBD1 (6 bases). CDR3 length: 15 residues. Per the germline V gene, CDR1 is MDHEN and CDR2 is SYDVKM. The V end lost 4 bases, the J end lost 5 bases, and 17 bases lay between the germline ends. Here the CDR3 DNA reads TGTGCCAGCAGTTGGGGCAGGGGCTTATCTACTGAAGCTTTCTTT. Its protein product is CASSWGRGLSTEAFF.

This sequence joins TRBV14 and TRBJ1-6; 9 bases are shared with TRBD1. Germline loops: CDR1 SGHDN, CDR2 FVKESK. Trimming took 5 bases from V and 8 from J; bases not matched to a gene: 1. This CDR3 is built from 13 residues. CDR3: CASSTGGYSPLHF. The DNA of the CDR3 is TGTGCCAGCAGCACAGGGGGCTATTCACCCCTCCACTTT.

Points on this clone: At one boundary the junction diverges from the germline segment, which might be a read error. This rearrangement joins TRBV9 to TRBJ1-2, with a possible D match to TRBD1 (6 bases). Germline-derived CDR1 and CDR2 are SGDLS and YYNGEE. The CDR3 has 15 amino acids. In DNA form, the CDR3 reads TGTGCCAGCAGCTTACGACAGGACCCGGTCTATGGTTACACCTTC. Translation gives CASSLRQDPVYGYTF.

This CDR3 reads CASRGQRTSGANVLTF. CDR3 nucleotide sequence: TGTGCCAGCAGGGGACAGAGAACCTCTGGGGCCAACGTCCTGACTTTC. The chain is built from TRBV19 and TRBJ2-6; TRBD1 agrees at 7 bases. Germline-derived CDR1 and CDR2 are LNHDA and SQIVND (reference sequence). V was pared by 9 bases and J by 0 bases, with 8 bases of the junction left unmatched. This CDR3 is built from 16 residues.

V usage is TRBV6-1 and J usage is TRBJ2-5; 8 bases are a match to TRBD1. The J segment lost 5 bases and the V segment lost 2 bases, leaving 4 bases of the junction unmatched. Germline V gene data show CDR1 as MNHNS and CDR2 as SASEGT. This CDR3 contains 14 residues. The DNA for the CDR3 is TGTGCCAGCAGTGAACAGGGGGCCTGGGAGACCCAGTACTTC. Translating it yields CASSEQGAWETQYF.

The chain combines TRBV5-1 with TRBJ2-2; 7 nucleotides agree with TRBD2. Germline V gene lookup returns CDR1 SGHRS and CDR2 YFSETQ. V shed 2 bases, J shed 3 bases, and the junction held 4 bases outside the gene matches. This CDR3 contains 15 residues. The CDR3 coding sequence is TGCGCCAGCAGCTTAGGGACTACGTACACCGGGGAGCTGTTTTTT. As protein: CASSLGTTYTGELFF.

This chain joins TRBV21-1 and TRBJ2-7; the table's D call, TRBD1, has no DNA check behind it. TRBV21-1 is listed as a pseudogene. CDR3 length: 15 amino acids. The CDR3 bases are TGTGCCAGCAGCAATGGGACAGGGGGTTTCTACGAGCAGTACTTC. Protein product: CASSNGTGGFYEQYF.

This chain uses TRBV21-1 with TRBJ1-1. TRBV21-1 is a pseudogene locus. The CDR3 consists of 16 residues. The CDR3 loop is CASNLPRVTKTTEAFF. CDR3 DNA sequence: TGTGCCAGCAACCTCCCTCGGGTCACTAAAACGACTGAAGCTTTCTTT.